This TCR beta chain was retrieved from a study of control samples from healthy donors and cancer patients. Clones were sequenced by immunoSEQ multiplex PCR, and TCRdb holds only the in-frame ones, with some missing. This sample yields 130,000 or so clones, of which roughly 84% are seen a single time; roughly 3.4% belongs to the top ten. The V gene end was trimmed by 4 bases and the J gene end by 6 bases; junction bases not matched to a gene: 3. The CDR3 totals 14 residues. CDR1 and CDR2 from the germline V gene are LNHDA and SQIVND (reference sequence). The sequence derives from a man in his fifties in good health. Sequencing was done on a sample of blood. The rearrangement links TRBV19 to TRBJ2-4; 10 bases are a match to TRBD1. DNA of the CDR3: TGTGCCAGTAGTAGGACAGGGGGTGGAAACATTCAGTACTTC. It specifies CASSRTGGGNIQYF. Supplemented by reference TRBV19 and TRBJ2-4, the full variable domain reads DGGITQSPKYLFRKEGQNVTLSCEQNLNHDAMYWYRQDPGQGLRLIYYSQIVNDFQKGDIAEGYSVSREKKESFPLTVTSAQKNPTAFYLCASSRTGGGNIQYFGAGTRLSVL.